This TCR beta chain was found in a study of T-cell reconstitution after alpha-beta-depleted transplantation in children. Study results and limitations: Newly produced T cells mostly accounted for T-cell counts and diversity one year post-transplant.

On this clonotype: The target antigen is unknown.

The V end lost 8 bases, the J end lost 13 bases, and 21 bases lay between the germline ends. The CDR3 loop spans 12 amino acids. Germline CDR1 and CDR2: MNHNY and SVGAGI (reference sequence). Library preparation (for TCRbeta) was performed with unique molecular identifiers. In TCRdb, the PCR reads were re-called with MiXCR into one record per CDR3 protein. The sample contains about 980,000 distinct CDR3 sequences, less than 30% of which appear only once. The sample in question was PBMCs, mostly from graft donor cells, obtained 360 days after TCRalphabeta/CD19-depleted stem cell transplant. The clonotype comes from a boy younger than two who had a stem cell transplant for SCID, so the T cells may come from the graft donor. The chain joins TRBV6-6 to TRBJ2-7; D possibly corresponds to TRBD2 (5 bases). CDR3 sequence reads: CASGPEDTELYF. The DNA of the CDR3 is TGTGCCAGCGGTCCGGAGGATACAGAGCTCTACTTC.